The 24 T cell receptor beta chains presented below share a single source sample, sequenced in a study of identical twins. Each CDR3 protein is one row after TCRdb ran MiXCR on the 5' RACE reads. This sample carries fewer than 650,000 distinct CDR3 sequences, about 7.1% of them seen once, and the ten largest clones take 1.6%. These same records also appear under a second study, on yellow fever vaccine responses in identical twins.

Sequenced sample: PBMCs. These receptor sequences come from a young woman in good health.

This clonotype has only a few counts. This chain joins TRBV7-9 and TRBJ2-1; 9 positions match TRBD2. Germline V lookup: CDR1 SEHNR, CDR2 FQNEAQ (reference sequence). The CDR3 totals 16 residues. The V segment lost 7 bases and the J segment 1 base; nucleotides outside the gene matches: 8. DNA of the CDR3: TGTGCCAGCACGACCTTTAGCGGGAGTTCCTACAATGAGCAGTTCTTC. Protein sequence: CASTTFSGSSYNEQFF.

The chain carries TRBV12-3 or TRBV12-4 and TRBJ2-7; 8 bases fit TRBD2. The CDR3 spans 15 residues. V lost 5 bases, J lost 4 bases, and 10 bases stayed unmatched. The CDR3: CASSPEAGAFYEQYF. CDR3 DNA sequence: TGTGCCAGCAGTCCGGAAGCGGGAGCTTTTTACGAGCAGTACTTC.

This clonotype was recorded many times. The chain links TRBV5-6 to TRBJ2-2; possibly TRBD1 for D (5 bases). This CDR3 spans 13 amino acids. Germline CDR1 SGHDT, CDR2 YYEEEE. V lost 2 bases to trimming and J lost 7 bases, with 9 bases between them. The CDR3 loop reads CASSLTRDGELFF. The CDR3 nucleotides read TGTGCCAGCAGCTTAACCAGGGACGGGGAGCTGTTTTTT.

This clonotype has a count of ten or more. The genes are TRBV3-1 and TRBJ2-1; 9 nucleotides align to TRBD2. V trimming: 0 bases; J trimming: 4 bases; junction bases outside the gene matches: 10. The CDR3 covers 18 residues. Germline-derived CDR1 and CDR2 are LGHDT and YNNKEL (reference sequence). For the CDR3, the DNA is TGTGCCAGCAGCCAAGATCTAGGCAGACTAGCGGCATACAATGAGCAGTTCTTC. This sequence encodes CASSQDLGRLAAYNEQFF.

This chain links TRBV20-1 with TRBJ1-2; a possible D gene is TRBD1 (6 bases). CDR1 and CDR2 (germline): DFQATT, SNEGSKA (reference sequence). The V end was cut by 0 bases, the J end by 6 bases, with 11 bases between. This CDR3 contains 13 residues. The CDR3 here is CSARESGEHGYTF. The CDR3 DNA sequence: TGCAGTGCTAGAGAATCAGGGGAGCATGGCTACACCTTC.

This clonotype has a handful of counts. The genes are TRBV6-5 and TRBJ2-7, with D possibly TRBD1 on 5 matching bases. Germline V gene sequence: CDR1 MNHEY, CDR2 SVGAGI. V lost 2 bases and J lost 8, with 10 bases in between. The CDR3 has 12 amino acids. This chain's CDR3 is CASSYPQGKQYF. Here the CDR3 DNA reads TGTGCCAGCAGTTACCCGCAGGGAAAGCAGTACTTC.

This clonotype was observed a few times. The rearrangement uses TRBV12-3 or TRBV12-4 and TRBJ2-1, with 9 bases aligning to TRBD2. After removal of 4 bases from V and 0 bases from J, the junction contained 7 bases not matched to a gene. The CDR3 runs to 17 residues. The CDR3 loop reads CASSSRGSGGSYNEQFF. The CDR3 DNA follows: TGTGCCAGCAGTTCTCGGGGTAGCGGGGGCTCCTACAATGAGCAGTTCTTC.

This clonotype was seen a handful of times. V gene TRBV12-3 or TRBV12-4 combines with J gene TRBJ2-5; tentatively, D is TRBD1 (6 bases). V lost 3 bases and J 4 bases, leaving 15 bases between the germline ends. This CDR3 is built from 15 residues. CDR3: CASSLVQGPRETQYF. For the CDR3, the DNA is TGTGCCAGCAGTTTGGTGCAGGGGCCTAGAGAGACCCAGTACTTC.

Ten or more counts support this clonotype. This chain uses TRBV27 with TRBJ1-2, with D maybe TRBD1 (5 bases). The length of the CDR3 is 15 residues. Germline lookup yields CDR1 MNHEY and CDR2 SMNVEV (reference sequence). V was clipped by 6 bases and J by 4 bases, with 18 bases between them. CDR3 in amino acids: CASSYKGPDVYGYTF. CDR3 bases: TGTGCCAGCAGCTACAAGGGGCCGGACGTCTATGGCTACACCTTC.

This clonotype has only a few counts. The chain links TRBV2 to TRBJ2-1; 9 nucleotides line up with TRBD2. The trim removed 7 bases at V and 7 bases at J, leaving 8 bases unmatched. Germline V CDR1 and CDR2: SNHLY, FYNNEI. The CDR3 length is 14 residues. The CDR3 DNA sequence: TGTGCCAGCACACCTGGCGGGAGGGGTAATGAGCAGTTCTTC. Translation: CASTPGGRGNEQFF. The full variable domain, with the rest looked up from reference TRBV2 and TRBJ2-1, is EPEVTQTPSHQVTQMGQEVILRCVPISNHLYFYWYRQILGQKVEFLVSFYNNEISEKSEIFDDQFSVERPDGSNFTLKIRSTKLEDSAMYFCASTPGGRGNEQFFGPGTRLTVL.

This clonotype has just a few counts. V usage is TRBV6-1 and J usage is TRBJ2-1, with 8 bases matching TRBD2. This CDR3 has 15 residues. Trimming at V came to 5 bases and at J to 0 bases, leaving 3 bases not matched to a gene. Germline V gene sequence: CDR1 MNHNS, CDR2 SASEGT. The CDR3 is CASSQSGGSYNEQFF. Here the CDR3 DNA reads TGTGCCAGCAGTCAAAGCGGGGGCTCCTACAATGAGCAGTTCTTC.

This clonotype was counted many times. V gene TRBV5-4 combines with J gene TRBJ2-2; the D gene could be TRBD1 or TRBD2 (5 bases each). The length of the CDR3 is 18 residues. Trimming stripped 3 bases from V and 1 base from J, with 19 bases between. CDR1 is SGHNT, CDR2 YYREEE, per germline (reference sequence). The CDR3 reads CASSSTIGTVRNTGELFF. The CDR3 DNA sequence: TGTGCCAGCAGCTCCACAATTGGGACCGTTCGGAACACCGGGGAGCTGTTTTTT.

This clonotype came up a few times. The chain couples TRBV7-9 to TRBJ1-4; the D is unclear. Germline V CDR1 and CDR2: SEHNR, FQNEAQ (reference sequence). The CDR3 runs to 16 residues. Trimming removed 1 base at V and 3 bases at J, with 12 bases between. This chain's CDR3 is CASSLDAPAANEKLFF. The CDR3, as DNA: TGTGCCAGCAGCTTAGATGCCCCCGCGGCTAATGAAAAACTGTTTTTT.

This clonotype was found many times. One end of the junction varies from germline; a read error may be responsible. V is TRBV5-1 and J is TRBJ2-7; 11 bases agree with TRBD2. From germline, CDR1 is SGHRS and CDR2 YFSETQ. This CDR3 contains 15 residues. CDR3 coding DNA: TGTGCCAGCAGCTTAGGGACTAGCGGTCCCTACGAGCAGTACTTC. Protein: CASSLGTSGPYEQYF.

The J gene is TRBJ1-5, the V gene TRBV9; TRBD1 agrees at 8 bases. The CDR3 extends over 15 amino acids. Germline CDR1 and CDR2: SGDLS and YYNGEE. Trimming cost V 3 bases and J 3 bases; bases outside gene matches: 5. The CDR3: CASSGTGGINQPQHF. The DNA of the CDR3 is TGTGCCAGCAGCGGAACAGGGGGAATCAATCAGCCCCAGCATTTT.

This clonotype turned up a few times. The V and J genes are TRBV5-1 and TRBJ2-1; 14 bases match TRBD2. Germline trimming cut 4 bases from V and 0 bases from J; bases unmatched to any gene: 6. The CDR3 is 18 residues long. From germline, CDR1 is SGHRS and CDR2 YFSETQ. CDR3 nucleotide sequence: TGCGCCAGCAGCCAGGGACTAGCGGGGGTGAGCTCCTACAATGAGCAGTTCTTC. This gives the protein CASSQGLAGVSSYNEQFF.

In DNA form, the CDR3 reads TGTGCCAGCAGCTTATCCGAGGGAGGAGGGCAGTTCTTC. It is translated as CASSLSEGGGQFF. The chain combines TRBV7-2 with TRBJ2-1, with TRBD2 as a possible D gene (6 bases). CDR3 length: 13 amino acids. Germline values: CDR1 SGHTA, CDR2 FQGNSA. The V end was cut by 2 bases, the J end by 12 bases, with 14 bases between.

This clonotype was detected many times. The chain has TRBV7-9 and TRBJ2-1; D uncertain. The CDR3 is 16 amino acids. Germline V CDR1 and CDR2: SEHNR, FQNEAQ (reference sequence). V was cut by 1 base and J by 6 bases, with 16 bases left in between. The CDR3 is CASSLDIGLMGNEQFF. CDR3 DNA sequence: TGTGCCAGCAGCTTAGACATAGGATTGATGGGCAATGAGCAGTTCTTC.

The CDR3 protein is CASSERGSPNQPQHF. As DNA, the CDR3 is TGTGCCAGCAGTGAGCGAGGGAGTCCCAATCAGCCCCAGCATTTT. J is TRBJ1-5 and V is TRBV6-4, with D uncertain. Germline loops: CDR1 MRHNA, CDR2 SNTAGT. Trimming took 3 bases from V and 3 from J, leaving 12 bases between them. This CDR3 is 15 amino acids long.

This clonotype appeared a few times. The chain carries TRBV10-3 and TRBJ2-5; D is unresolved. Germline CDR1 ENHRY, CDR2 SYGVKD. V lost 5 bases and J lost 3, with 7 bases in between. The CDR3 covers 12 residues. CDR3 nucleotides: TGTGCCATCAGTTCGTCAGAAGAGACCCAGTACTTC. Amino acids: CAISSSEETQYF.

This clonotype occurred a few times. V is TRBV4-1 and J is TRBJ1-2, with a tentative D call TRBD1 (6 bases). Germline V gene lookup returns CDR1 MGHRA and CDR2 YSYEKL. V was pared by 0 bases and J by 6 bases, with 11 bases between. The CDR3 runs 14 residues. CDR3: CASSQDYRANGYTF. CDR3 DNA: TGCGCCAGCAGCCAAGATTACAGGGCTAATGGCTACACCTTC.

This clonotype was detected a few times. J is TRBJ2-1 and V is TRBV12-3 or TRBV12-4; 8 bases fit TRBD2. CDR3 size: 14 residues. Unmatched junction bases numbered 4, after V lost 7 bases and J lost 2 bases. CDR3 DNA: TGTGCCAGCACCCGGGAGGGGACCTACAATGAGCAGTTCTTC. It specifies CASTREGTYNEQFF.

This clonotype was observed at least ten times. This rearrangement joins TRBV12-3 or TRBV12-4 to TRBJ1-1, with 10 bases lining up with TRBD1. With 4 bases clipped from V and 5 bases from J, the junction kept 4 bases outside the gene matches. The CDR3 loop spans 14 amino acids. CDR3 coding DNA: TGTGCCAGCAGTTCCCGGACAGGGGGGACTGAAGCTTTCTTT. It codes for CASSSRTGGTEAFF.

This chain joins TRBV5-1 and TRBJ1-4; D is possibly TRBD1 (5 bases). The V end was cut by 4 bases, the J end by 4 bases, with 11 bases between. This CDR3 has 14 amino acids. Germline CDR1 reads SGHRS; CDR2 reads YFSETQ. The CDR3: CASSRQHGNEKLFF. CDR3 DNA: TGCGCCAGCAGCAGACAGCATGGTAATGAAAAACTGTTTTTT.